The 10 T cell receptor beta chains presented below share a single source sample, sequenced in a study of beta chain features in type 1 diabetes. Study results and caveats: All four CD4+ subsets of Type 1 diabetes patients contained TCRB CDR3s that were moderately but significantly shorter.

TCRB transcripts that were expressed got sequenced, as all of the isolated RNA had been reverse transcribed. Using immunoSEQ multiplex PCR, the repertoire was profiled, and TCRdb retains in-frame clones only, with some absent. The data show around 600,000 clones, around 12% seen once. These receptors have no identified antigens. Sequenced sample: naive CD4+ T cells from blood. These receptors originate from a man aged 25-45 years with type 1 diabetes.

The table lists this clone with a few counts. The same CDR3 arises from other DNA sequences in this sample as well. The chain couples TRBV7-9 to TRBJ2-3, with TRBD2 as a possible D gene (6 bases). Germline values: CDR1 SEHNR, CDR2 FQNEAQ (reference sequence). V lost 3 bases and J 1 base, leaving 8 bases between the germline ends. The CDR3 runs 14 residues. CDR3 in DNA: TGTGCCAGCAGCTTGGGACTCGGCACAGATACGCAGTATTTT. Its protein product is CASSLGLGTDTQYF.

This clone has a handful of counts. The chain uses TRBV9 and TRBJ2-5, with D possibly matching TRBD1 (6 bases). V lost 4 bases and J 5 bases, leaving 15 bases between the germline ends. CDR3 length: 14 amino acids. Germline lookup yields CDR1 SGDLS and CDR2 YYNGEE. CDR3 sequence: CASSFRTDPETQYF. The CDR3 DNA sequence: TGTGCCAGCAGCTTTAGGACAGATCCGGAGACCCAGTACTTC.

This clone was seen a handful of times. The V and J genes are TRBV7-2 and TRBJ2-7, with 10 bases aligning to TRBD1. Trimming at V came to 4 bases and at J to 4 bases, leaving 7 bases not matched to a gene. This CDR3 has 15 amino acids. Germline CDR1 and CDR2: SGHTA and FQGNSA. The CDR3 reads CASSYSGQGLYEQYF. Written as DNA, the CDR3 is TGTGCCAGCAGCTACTCGGGACAGGGGCTTTACGAGCAGTACTTC. Full variable domain (missing parts from reference TRBV7-2 and TRBJ2-7): GAGVSQSPSNKVTEKGKDVELRCDPISGHTALYWYRQSLGQGLEFLIYFQGNSAPDKSGLPSDRFSAERTGGSVSTLTIQRTQQEDSAVYLCASSYSGQGLYEQYFGPGTRLTVT.

CDR3 loop: CASSVEGVRGNTIYF. Written as DNA, the CDR3 is TGTGCCAGCAGCGTAGAAGGGGTGCGGGGAAACACCATATATTTT. The chain carries TRBV9 and TRBJ1-3, with D perhaps TRBD1 (5 bases). This CDR3 is built from 15 residues. In germline, CDR1 is SGDLS, CDR2 YYNGEE. Trimming removed 0 bases from V and 4 bases from J, with 11 bases in between.

There are a few counts of this clone. CDR3 coding DNA: TGTGCCAGCAGCGGTGGAATGGGAGGAACTGTTCCCCTCCACTTT. It encodes CASSGGMGGTVPLHF. This rearrangement joins TRBV5-4 to TRBJ1-6; D is uncertain. The CDR3 is 15 residues long. Germline V gene lookup returns CDR1 SGHNT and CDR2 YYREEE (reference sequence). The V gene lost 4 bases and the J gene lost 13 bases, with 21 bases spanning the gap.

This clone was seen a handful of times. The gene calls are TRBV29-1 and TRBJ2-3; tentatively, D is TRBD2 (5 bases). Germline loops: CDR1 SQVTM, CDR2 ANQGSEA. Trimming cost V 0 bases and J 3 bases, with 19 bases left between them. CDR3 length equals 17 residues. CDR3 nucleotides: TGCAGCGTTGAAGATTCCAGGAGGAGTATCGGAACAGATACGCAGTATTTT. Translated: CSVEDSRRSIGTDTQYF.

The chain recombines TRBV4-3 with TRBJ2-7, with a weak D call TRBD2 (5 bases). From germline, CDR1 is LGHNA and CDR2 YSLEER. V was shortened by 0 bases and J by 0 bases, with 12 bases between the two germline ends. The CDR3 has 16 amino acids. The CDR3 here is CASSQDFAGSSYEQYF. The CDR3 bases are TGCGCCAGCAGCCAAGATTTCGCGGGTAGCTCCTACGAGCAGTACTTC.

The chain combines TRBV4-3 with TRBJ1-4, with 7 bases lining up with TRBD1. This CDR3 has 15 residues. With 1 base clipped from V and 7 bases from J, the junction kept 6 bases outside the gene matches. Germline CDR1 reads LGHNA; CDR2 reads YSLEER. CDR3 sequence reads: CASSQVGQEGEKLFF. CDR3 nucleotides: TGCGCCAGCAGCCAAGTCGGACAGGAGGGTGAAAAACTGTTTTTT.

The sample holds a few counts of this clone. The genes are TRBV12-5 and TRBJ2-3; D gene ambiguous. The CDR3 consists of 13 residues. The germline V and J ends were trimmed by 0 bases and 6 bases, with 7 bases remaining between them. Germline CDR1 reads LGHNT; CDR2 reads FRNRAP. CDR3 region: CASGLVMWDTQYF. CDR3 in DNA: TGTGCTAGTGGTTTGGTTATGTGGGATACGCAGTATTTT.

This clone was recorded a few times. V usage is TRBV30 and J usage is TRBJ1-5, with D unresolved. V lost 0 bases and J lost 3, with 9 bases in between. Germline V gene lookup returns CDR1 GTSNPN and CDR2 SVGIG (reference sequence). The CDR3 has 14 residues. The CDR3 protein is CAWSVTRNNQPQHF. CDR3 bases: TGTGCCTGGAGTGTTACCAGGAACAATCAGCCCCAGCATTTT.